Listed below are T cell receptor beta chains from one sample, sequenced in a study of regulatory T cells in long-lasting Graves disease. TCRdb reprocessed the multiplex PCR reads with MiXCR, giving one entry per CDR3 protein. The table shows about 300,000 distinct CDR3 sequences, with roughly 21% occurring only once. The specimen was peripheral blood mononuclear cells (PBMCs), collected when the disease was refractory, from a patient treated with antithyroid drugs. Receptors were obtained from a female donor with Graves disease. CDR3s include the opening cysteine and the closing phenylalanine or tryptophan. D genes are given only for firm matches.

J | D | V | CDR3
TRBJ2-7 | . | TRBV30 | CATDWGLGNEQYF
TRBJ1-1 | . | TRBV20-1 | CSAKVPNTEAFF
TRBJ2-7 | TRBD2 | TRBV7-9 | CASSSTGGLAGYEQYF
TRBJ2-5 | TRBD1 | TRBV28 | CASNVQGAGQETQYF
TRBJ2-7 | TRBD2 | TRBV29-1 | CSAGGSYEQYF
TRBJ1-1 | . | TRBV6-9 | CASSYKEGWGEAFF
TRBJ1-6 | . | TRBV11-2 | CASSLGRIGLASPLHF
TRBJ1-1 | . | TRBV30 | CAWSSWGTEAFF
TRBJ1-1 | . | TRBV10-3 | CAIRESVGTEAFF
TRBJ2-7 | TRBD2 | TRBV6-2/TRBV6-3 | CASSEVLAGNSYEQYF
TRBJ1-1 | TRBD1 | TRBV5-6 | CASSHPTGGEAFF
TRBJ1-5 | . | TRBV7-2 | CASSEGWGNQPQHF
TRBJ1-5 | . | TRBV7-2 | CASSLGQGTNQPQHF
TRBJ1-1 | . | TRBV3-1 | CASSPTFRETEAFF
TRBJ2-3 | . | TRBV20-1 | CSARVADTDTQYF
TRBJ1-6 | . | TRBV4-3 | CASSQDHGDNSPLHF
TRBJ1-1 | TRBD1 | TRBV18 | CASSPQGARGEAFF
TRBJ1-2 | . | TRBV12-3/TRBV12-4 | CASSPPAEETYTF
TRBJ1-2 | . | TRBV19 | CASSITGQINYGYTF
TRBJ1-4 | . | TRBV20-1 | CSARGSGYEKLFF
TRBJ2-7 | . | TRBV7-2 | CASSLGGRREQYF
TRBJ2-3 | TRBD2 | TRBV20-1 | CSARDKLAGGFAQYF
TRBJ2-3 | TRBD2 | TRBV5-5 | CASRRSTGGKTDTQYF
TRBJ2-3 | . | TRBV11-3 | CASSPPSKETQYF
TRBJ2-5 | . | TRBV14 | CASSQVGTQSGTQYF
TRBJ2-2 | . | TRBV27 | CASSLSPIKYANTGELFF
TRBJ2-5 | TRBD1 | TRBV5-6 | CASSLGQGSWETQYF
TRBJ2-7 | . | TRBV4-3 | CASSPYLQGEATYEQYF
TRBJ1-2 | . | TRBV5-1 | CASSLERTRGYNYGYTF
TRBJ2-5 | TRBD1 | TRBV2 | CAGGQGRQETQYF
TRBJ1-6 | TRBD1 | TRBV6-1 | CASSPRGRNNSPLHF
TRBJ1-6 | . | TRBV6-1 | CASSLGIGRGNSPLHF
TRBJ2-5 | . | TRBV29-1 | CSRQNAGEETQYF
TRBJ1-4 | . | TRBV30 | CAWNTGTTNEKLFF
TRBJ2-2 | TRBD2 | TRBV7-7 | CASSLLAPVYNGELFF
TRBJ2-7 | . | TRBV19 | CASSMGFSYEQYF
TRBJ1-6 | . | TRBV9 | CASSSRNNSPLHF
TRBJ1-5 | . | TRBV19 | CASSMATGYQPQHF
TRBJ2-7 | . | TRBV19 | CASTLTGLYGQYF